This TCR beta chain was found in a study of T cells after yellow fever vaccination. This clonotype was picked up a small number of times. Its antigen is still unknown. TCRdb redid the calling of the 5' RACE reads with MiXCR, one entry per CDR3 protein. The profile shows 240,000 or so distinct CDR3 sequences, 6.9% of them singletons. The CDR3 runs to 13 residues. Germline V gene sequence: CDR1 LGHNA, CDR2 YSLEER. V gave up 4 bases and J gave up 5 bases, with 8 bases separating them. The study, taken as a whole, reports: By day 5 rather than day 15, the secondary response had peaked, though it was weaker.

The sequence was collected from a man aged 30 to 45 who received the YFV17D yellow fever vaccine. The material sequenced was CD4+ T cells sorted from PBMCs, taken 15 days after the yellow fever booster vaccination. The chain uses TRBV4-3 and TRBJ2-2; D unclear. CDR3 bases: TGCGCCAGCAGCCCCGAGGTAACCGGGGAGCTGTTTTTT. Protein product: CASSPEVTGELFF.